Listed below are T cell receptor beta chains from one sample, sequenced in a study of T cell responses to AZD1222 COVID-19 vaccine. Clones were read by immunoSEQ multiplex PCR, and TCRdb kept only the in-frame ones, dropping some. This table has about 160,000 clones, 90% to 95% appearing once. Sequencing was performed on peripheral blood, taken on day 0 of AZD1222 vaccination. The origin of the receptors is an adult in good health. Each CDR3 is given with its conserved first and last residue. D genes are given only for firm matches. Clone size, where shown, is once, few, many, or a class for clones that have expanded.

TRBJ1-5	TRBD1	-	TRBV5-1	TGCGCCAGCAGCCCGACAGGGGCCAATCAGCCCCAGCATTTT	CASSPTGANQPQHF
TRBJ2-7	TRBD2	once	TRBV3-1/TRBV3-2	TGTGCCAGCAGCGAACCGGGACTATCCTCCTACGAGCAGTACTTC	CASSEPGLSSYEQYF
TRBJ2-5	-	-	TRBV10-3	TGTGCCATCAGTGACCCTCGAGCCCGTCCGGAGACCCAGTACTTC	CAISDPRARPETQYF
TRBJ2-7	-	-	TRBV3-1/TRBV3-2	TGTGCCAGCAGCCAAGCCTTAGGACGTGGGTACGAGCAGTACTTC	CASSQALGRGYEQYF
TRBJ2-7	-	-	TRBV11-2	TGTGCCAGCAGCTTAGACGGTCAGCCCCCCTACGAGCAGTACTTC	CASSLDGQPPYEQYF
TRBJ1-2	TRBD1	-	TRBV3-1/TRBV3-2	TGTGCCAGCAGGCTCGGGACAGGAGATGGCTACACCTTC	CASRLGTGDGYTF
TRBJ2-4	-	-	TRBV11-3	TGTGCCAGCGCGGACCCTCTAGCCAAAAACATTCAGTACTTC	CASADPLAKNIQYF
TRBJ1-2	TRBD1	-	TRBV4-2	TGTGCCAGCAGCCCGGGACAGGGGAATGGCTACACCTTC	CASSPGQGNGYTF
TRBJ1-2	-	-	TRBV10-2	TGCGCCACCCTTGGGTCGGACTATGGCTACACCTTC	CATLGSDYGYTF
TRBJ2-2	TRBD1	-	TRBV3-1/TRBV3-2	TGTGCCAGCAGCCAGGACAGGGTTTCAGGGTCCGGGGAGCTGTTTTTT	CASSQDRVSGSGELFF
TRBJ1-2	TRBD1	-	TRBV2	TGTGCCAGCTACAGTCCCGGACAGGACTATGGCTACACCTTC	CASYSPGQDYGYTF
TRBJ1-1	-	-	TRBV27	TGTGCCAGCAGTCCACCGGAGGGGGGGGCTTTCTTT	CASSPPEGGAFF
TRBJ2-6	-	-	TRBV11-3	TGTGCCAGCAGCCTGGGTCGGCCCTCTGGGGCCAACGTCCTGACTTTC	CASSLGRPSGANVLTF